Listed here are 13 T cell receptor beta chains from one sample, sequenced in a study of blood T cell repertoires in COVID-19. Assay used: immunoSEQ multiplex PCR; TCRdb lists only in-frame clones, some missing. Among about 250,000 clones listed, 70% to 90% were seen once. Sequencing was performed on peripheral blood. These TCRs come from a man younger than 35 with active or convalescent COVID-19.

The gene calls are TRBV29-1 and TRBJ1-2, with 8 bases lining up with TRBD1. The V segment lost 0 bases and the J segment 7 bases; nucleotides outside the gene matches: 31. The germline V gene encodes CDR1 SQVTM and CDR2 ANQGSEA. The CDR3 consists of 22 residues. CDR3 loop: CSVEEVRGRLVDPGVAPSGYTF. The CDR3 DNA reads TGCAGCGTTGAAGAGGTCAGGGGGCGCTTGGTAGACCCAGGCGTAGCCCCTTCTGGCTACACCTTC.

The chain is built from TRBV15 and TRBJ1-2; the D gene is possibly TRBD1 (6 bases). Germline V lookup: CDR1 LNHNV, CDR2 YYDKDF (reference sequence). The CDR3 has 15 amino acids. V lost 4 bases, J lost 3 bases, and 15 bases lay in between. The CDR3 DNA follows: TGTGCCACCAGCAAAGAGACAGGATCGGACTATGGCTACACCTTC. This encodes CATSKETGSDYGYTF.

The chain links TRBV2 to TRBJ2-7; the match to TRBD1 covers 12 bases. The junction had 2 bases not matched to a gene; V was cut back by 8 bases and J by 3 bases. This CDR3 contains 13 residues. Germline-derived CDR1 and CDR2 are SNHLY and FYNNEI. The DNA for the CDR3 is TGTGCCAGCCGGGACAGGGGGCTCTACGAGCAGTACTTC. It encodes CASRDRGLYEQYF.

This clone was seen more than once but under ten times. The CDR3 protein is CASSFLKPDNEQFF. CDR3 in DNA: TGTGCCAGCAGCTTTTTGAAGCCTGACAATGAGCAGTTCTTC. The chain recombines TRBV11-2 with TRBJ2-1, with D unclear. This CDR3 spans 14 amino acids. From germline, CDR1 is SGHAT and CDR2 FQNNGV. V was trimmed by 3 bases and J by 5 bases, leaving 11 bases between them.

J is TRBJ1-3 and V is TRBV7-9; D is perhaps TRBD1 (5 bases). CDR3 length: 13 amino acids. Trimming removed 8 bases at V and 2 bases at J, with 10 bases between. Per the germline V gene, CDR1 is SEHNR and CDR2 is FQNEAQ (reference sequence). The CDR3 bases are TGTGCCAGCTTTTGGACAACTGGAAACACCATATATTTT. Translation: CASFWTTGNTIYF.

The V and J genes are TRBV4-2 and TRBJ1-1; 12 nucleotides align to TRBD1. Germline V gene data show CDR1 as LGHNA and CDR2 as YNFKEQ. The CDR3 loop spans 18 amino acids. V lost 4 bases, J lost 0 bases, and 9 bases stayed unmatched. CDR3 in amino acids: CASSLPGTGGRMNTEAFF. CDR3 sequence (DNA): TGTGCCAGCAGCCTTCCCGGGACAGGGGGCCGAATGAACACTGAAGCTTTCTTT.

This sequence joins TRBV6-5 and TRBJ1-1; no reliable D call. CDR1 is MNHEY and CDR2 is SVGAGI in the germline V gene. Trimming shortened V by 8 bases and J by 2 bases, and 18 bases separated the two germline ends. CDR3 length equals 15 residues. The CDR3 reads CASALRAAVNTEAFF. The CDR3 nucleotides read TGTGCCAGCGCTCTACGGGCAGCGGTTAACACTGAAGCTTTCTTT.

The V gene is TRBV18, the J gene TRBJ1-4; 7 bases line up with TRBD1. The V gene's germline CDR1 is KGHSH and CDR2 LQKENI. The CDR3 runs to 13 residues. The V and J ends lost 3 bases and 6 bases, in that order; junction bases with no gene match: 1. The CDR3 region is CASSPGTDEKLFF. The CDR3, as DNA: TGTGCCAGCTCACCCGGGACAGATGAAAAACTGTTTTTT.

This clone was counted once. V is TRBV5-1 and J is TRBJ2-5, with a tentative D call TRBD1 (6 bases). V was pared by 3 bases and J by 1 base, with 13 bases between. Per the germline V gene, CDR1 is SGHRS and CDR2 is YFSETQ. The CDR3 is 15 residues long. The CDR3 region is CASSSRVGAQETQYF. For the CDR3, the DNA is TGCGCCAGCAGCTCGAGGGTGGGGGCCCAAGAGACCCAGTACTTC. The variable domain in full, completed from reference TRBV5-1 and TRBJ2-5, reads KAGVTQTPRYLIKTRGQQVTLSCSPISGHRSVSWYQQTPGQGLQFLFEYFSETQRNKGNFPGRFSGRQFSNSRSEMNVSTLELGDSALYLCASSSRVGAQETQYFGPGTRLLVL.

J is TRBJ1-5 and V is TRBV4-3; D is ambiguous. CDR3 length: 13 residues. V was clipped by 6 bases and J by 6 bases, with 12 bases between them. Germline V CDR1 and CDR2: LGHNA, YSLEER. CDR3 DNA: TGCGCCAGCAGTTTGCACTTCGGTCAGCCCCAGCATTTT. Translating gives CASSLHFGQPQHF.

This chain uses TRBV19 with TRBJ1-4; no firm D call. The length of the CDR3 is 15 residues. V lost 4 bases, J lost 3 bases, and 12 bases lay in between. Germline V gives CDR1 LNHDA, CDR2 SQIVND (reference sequence). For the CDR3, the DNA is TGTGCCAGTAGTAACTCACTAGTTGCTAATGAAAAACTGTTTTTT. Its translation is CASSNSLVANEKLFF.

This clone appeared a single time. The CDR3 here is CSGRPFSDGYTF. The CDR3 region has the DNA TGCAGCGGGAGGCCCTTTTCTGACGGCTACACCTTC. This sequence joins TRBV29-1 and TRBJ1-2; no reliable D call. The CDR3 extends over 12 amino acids. The V gene's germline CDR1 is SQVTM and CDR2 ANQGSEA. V lost 7 bases, J lost 8 bases, and 17 bases lay in between.

The gene calls are TRBV4-3 and TRBJ2-1; TRBD2 agrees at 7 bases. The CDR3 covers 16 residues. V lost 4 bases to trimming and J lost 0 bases; unmatched junction nucleotides: 6. Germline CDR1 is LGHNA and CDR2 is YSLEER. In nucleotides, the CDR3 is TGCGCCAGCAGCCCACGACGACTAGCCTCCTACAATGAGCAGTTCTTC. Translation gives CASSPRRLASYNEQFF.